One and the same sample provided the 10 T cell receptor beta chains below, sequenced in a study of T cells in Graves' hyperthyroidism and ophthalmopathy. TCR beta CDR3 region amplification was performed from RNA transcripts. The HTBI set primed first-round TCR CDR3 RT-PCR. TCRdb processed the multiplex PCR reads anew with MiXCR; each CDR3 protein has one entry. The sample shows about 570,000 distinct CDR3 sequences, 35% to 55% of them seen only once. The sequenced sample consisted of peripheral blood or thyroid tissue (not recorded which). The source of these receptors is an adult woman with Graves' disease, either hyperthyroidism or ophthalmopathy (not recorded which).

This clonotype was counted a few times. The chain joins TRBV6-5 to TRBJ1-6, with D maybe TRBD1 (6 bases). Germline V CDR1 and CDR2: MNHEY, SVGAGI. The CDR3 runs 15 residues. The V and J ends lost 2 bases and 7 bases respectively, with 12 bases between them. The DNA of the CDR3 is TGTGCCAGCAGTTACGGGGGGGCTGGAAATTCACCCCTCCACTTT. Translation: CASSYGGAGNSPLHF.

Ten or more counts support this clonotype. The chain couples TRBV20-1 to TRBJ2-7, with 12 bases that match TRBD2. Germline-derived CDR1 and CDR2 are DFQATT and SNEGSKA (reference sequence). The CDR3 length is 15 residues. Losses at the gene ends were 0 bases for V and 1 base for J; bases not matched to a gene: 1. The CDR3 spells CSARDGLAGSYEQYF. Written as DNA, the CDR3 is TGCAGTGCTAGAGATGGACTAGCGGGATCCTACGAGCAGTACTTC.

The chain joins TRBV24-1 to TRBJ1-2, with TRBD1 matching 8 bases. Germline V CDR1 and CDR2: KGHDR, SFDVKD. The CDR3 totals 16 residues. V shed 7 bases, J shed 5 bases, and the junction held 14 bases outside the gene matches. CDR3: CATSSQARTGRYGYTF. Here the CDR3 DNA reads TGTGCCACCAGCAGCCAAGCCCGGACAGGGAGGTATGGCTACACCTTC.

V and J are TRBV6-5 and TRBJ1-1, with 9 bases matching TRBD1. Germline values: CDR1 MNHEY, CDR2 SVGAGI. The trim removed 6 bases at V and 6 bases at J, leaving 8 bases unmatched. The CDR3 sequence is 14 residues long. The CDR3 sequence is CASSPQGAGSEAFF. CDR3 in DNA: TGTGCCAGCAGCCCACAGGGGGCAGGGTCTGAAGCTTTCTTT.

On this clonotype itself: This is likely a read error, given that the CDR3 carries no conserved phenylalanine or tryptophan at its end. Because the CDR3's place on the DNA is in doubt, the DNA is left out and the CDR3 is given as listed by TCRdb. The rearrangement joins TRBV7-2 to TRBJ2-7; TRBD1 reflects the table's D call only, with no check against the DNA. The CDR3 length is 12 residues, termini included. Germline V CDR1 and CDR2: SGHTA, FQGNSA. CDR3 sequence reads: CASSSGGFSGPL.

The rearrangement joins TRBV10-3 to TRBJ1-6; D unclear. The germline gives CDR1 ENHRY, CDR2 SYGVKD. Trimming pared 10 bases from V and 10 bases from J, leaving 20 bases between. CDR3 length: 14 amino acids. In DNA, the CDR3 is TGTGCCAGCAGCCCGGAATACCTTTCGTCACCCCTCCACTTT. Its protein product is CASSPEYLSSPLHF.

V usage is TRBV7-8 and J usage is TRBJ1-5; TRBD1 matches at 10 bases. Germline V CDR1 and CDR2: SGHVS, FQNEAQ. The V segment lost 5 bases and the J segment 13 bases; nucleotides outside the gene matches: 8. The CDR3 is 13 residues long. CDR3 sequence reads: CASSAGQGLHQHF. The CDR3 DNA reads as TGTGCCAGCAGCGCGGGACAGGGGCTGCATCAGCATTTT.

Turning to this clonotype: This CDR3 is missing its conserved last phenylalanine or tryptophan, likely due to a read error. It is unclear where the CDR3 begins or ends on the DNA, so no DNA is shown, and the CDR3 is as TCRdb lists it. The V gene is TRBV15, the J gene TRBJ2-3; the table gives TRBD2 as D, unverified against the DNA. Germline CDR1 reads LNHNV; CDR2 reads YYDKDF (reference sequence). The CDR3 is 16 residues long, counting both termini. The CDR3 region is CATSASTSGQHRYAVV.

V is TRBV7-3 and J is TRBJ2-1, with 8 bases aligning to TRBD1. The J call is uncertain, as TRBJ2-7 better fits the DNA end. This CDR3 spans 15 amino acids. Germline-derived CDR1 and CDR2 are SGHTA and FQGTGA. The CDR3: CASSHDRGSYNEQYF. CDR3 sequence (DNA): TGTGCCAGCAGCCACGACAGGGGATCCTACAATGAGCAGTACTTC.

The V gene is TRBV29-1, the J gene TRBJ2-5, with 13 bases that match TRBD2. V lost 6 bases, J lost 5 bases, and 3 bases stayed unmatched. From germline, CDR1 is SQVTM and CDR2 ANQGSEA. This CDR3 spans 13 amino acids. CDR3 region: CSVETSGRETQYF. The CDR3 nucleotides read TGCAGCGTGGAGACTAGCGGGAGGGAGACCCAGTACTTC.